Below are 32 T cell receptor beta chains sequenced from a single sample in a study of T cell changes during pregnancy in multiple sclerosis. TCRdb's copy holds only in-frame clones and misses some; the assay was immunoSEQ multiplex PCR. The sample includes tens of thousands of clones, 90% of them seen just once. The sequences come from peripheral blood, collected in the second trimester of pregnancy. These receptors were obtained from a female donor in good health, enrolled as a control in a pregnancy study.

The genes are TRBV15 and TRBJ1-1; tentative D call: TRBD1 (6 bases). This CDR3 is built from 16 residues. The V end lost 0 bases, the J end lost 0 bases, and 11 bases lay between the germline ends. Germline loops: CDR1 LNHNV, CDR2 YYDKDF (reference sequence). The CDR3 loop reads CATSRDRGQLNTEAFF. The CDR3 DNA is TGTGCCACCAGCAGAGATCGAGGACAGTTGAACACTGAAGCTTTCTTT.

The CDR3 here is CASSYSISGIYEQYF. CDR3 DNA sequence: TGTGCCAGCAGTTACTCGATCTCCGGGATCTACGAGCAGTACTTC. The chain recombines TRBV6-5 with TRBJ2-7, with D perhaps TRBD2 (5 bases). V lost 0 bases to trimming and J lost 3 bases, with 12 bases between them. The CDR3 is made up of 15 amino acids. Per the germline V gene, CDR1 is MNHEY and CDR2 is SVGAGI.

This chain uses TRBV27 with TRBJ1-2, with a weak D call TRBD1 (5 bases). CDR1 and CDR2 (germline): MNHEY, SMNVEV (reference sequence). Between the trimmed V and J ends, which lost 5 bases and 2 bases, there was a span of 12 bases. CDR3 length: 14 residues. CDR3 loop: CASSPGGGNYGYTF. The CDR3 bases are TGTGCCAGCAGTCCCGGGGGTGGGAACTATGGCTACACCTTC.

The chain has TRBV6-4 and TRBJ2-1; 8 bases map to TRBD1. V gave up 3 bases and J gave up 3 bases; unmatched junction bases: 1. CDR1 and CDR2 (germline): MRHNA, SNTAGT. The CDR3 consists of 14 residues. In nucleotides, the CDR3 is TGTGCCAGCAGTGAGGACAGGGACTACAATGAGCAGTTCTTC. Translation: CASSEDRDYNEQFF.

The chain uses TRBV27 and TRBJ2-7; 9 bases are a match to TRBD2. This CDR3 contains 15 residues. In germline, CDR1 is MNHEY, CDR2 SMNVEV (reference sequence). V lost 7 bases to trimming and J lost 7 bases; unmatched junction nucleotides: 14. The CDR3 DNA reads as TGTGCCAGCAATCAGGGAGCGGGAGGAAATAGGGAGCAGTACTTC. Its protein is CASNQGAGGNREQYF.

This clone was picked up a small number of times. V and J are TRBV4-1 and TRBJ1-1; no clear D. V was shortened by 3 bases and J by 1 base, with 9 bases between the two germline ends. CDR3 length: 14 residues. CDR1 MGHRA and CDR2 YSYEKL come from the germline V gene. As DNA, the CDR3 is TGCGCCAGCAGCCAGGTAACATGGAACACTGAAGCTTTCTTT. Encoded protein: CASSQVTWNTEAFF.

CDR3 nucleotides: TGTGCCAGCTCTGATCCGGGGGGCTACACCTTC. Translated, it gives CASSDPGGYTF. This chain links TRBV18 with TRBJ1-2, with unresolved D. The CDR3 spans 11 residues. Germline CDR1 KGHSH, CDR2 LQKENI. V was cut by 6 bases and J by 8 bases, with 10 bases left in between.

The DNA of the CDR3 is TGCAGCGTTGAAGGGCGGGGGGGAACCTACGAGCAGTACTTC. Its translation is CSVEGRGGTYEQYF. The rearrangement links TRBV29-1 to TRBJ2-7, with 9 bases lining up with TRBD2. V dropped 1 base and J dropped 2; count of bases not matched to a gene: 3. Germline lookup yields CDR1 SQVTM and CDR2 ANQGSEA. This CDR3 has 14 residues.

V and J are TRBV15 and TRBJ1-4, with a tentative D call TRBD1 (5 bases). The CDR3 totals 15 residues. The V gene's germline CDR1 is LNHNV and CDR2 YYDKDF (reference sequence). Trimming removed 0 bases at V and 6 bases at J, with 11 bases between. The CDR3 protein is CATSRETVSYEKLFF. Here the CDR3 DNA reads TGTGCCACCAGCAGAGAGACAGTGTCTTATGAAAAACTGTTTTTT. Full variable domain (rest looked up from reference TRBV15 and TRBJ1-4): DAMVIQNPRYQVTQFGKPVTLSCSQTLNHNVMYWYQQKSSQAPKLLFHYYDKDFNNEADTPDNFQSRRPNTSFCFLDIRSPGLGDTAMYLCATSRETVSYEKLFFGSGTQLSVL.

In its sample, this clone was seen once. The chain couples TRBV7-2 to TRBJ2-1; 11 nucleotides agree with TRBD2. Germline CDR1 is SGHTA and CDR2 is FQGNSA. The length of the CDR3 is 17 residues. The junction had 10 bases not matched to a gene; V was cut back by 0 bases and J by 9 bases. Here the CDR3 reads CASSLAGTSGTVAEQFF. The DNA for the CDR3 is TGTGCCAGCAGCTTAGCGGGGACTAGCGGAACAGTCGCTGAGCAGTTCTTC.

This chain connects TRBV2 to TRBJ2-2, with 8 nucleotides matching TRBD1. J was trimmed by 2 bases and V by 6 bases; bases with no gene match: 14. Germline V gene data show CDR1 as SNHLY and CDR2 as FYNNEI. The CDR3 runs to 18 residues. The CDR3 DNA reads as TGTGCCAGCAGGAGGGACAGGAACTCGAGGGGAAACACCGGGGAGCTGTTTTTT. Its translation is CASRRDRNSRGNTGELFF.

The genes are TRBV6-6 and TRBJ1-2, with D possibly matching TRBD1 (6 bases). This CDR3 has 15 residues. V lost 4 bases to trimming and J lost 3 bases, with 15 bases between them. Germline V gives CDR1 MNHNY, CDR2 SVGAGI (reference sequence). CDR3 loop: CASSSETGYHYGYTF. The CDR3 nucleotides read TGTGCCAGCAGTTCGGAGACAGGATACCACTATGGCTACACCTTC.

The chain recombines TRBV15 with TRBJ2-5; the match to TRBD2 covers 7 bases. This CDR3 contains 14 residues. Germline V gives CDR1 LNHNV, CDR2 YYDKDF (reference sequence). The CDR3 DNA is TGTGCGACGGGGAGGGCCCTACCCCAAGAGACCCAGTACTTC. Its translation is CATGRALPQETQYF. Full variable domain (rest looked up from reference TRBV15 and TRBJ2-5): DAMVIQNPRYQVTQFGKPVTLSCSQTLNHNVMYWYQQKSSQAPKLLFHYYDKDFNNEADTPDNFQSRRPNTSFCFLDIRSPGLGDTAMYLCATGRALPQETQYFGPGTRLLVL.

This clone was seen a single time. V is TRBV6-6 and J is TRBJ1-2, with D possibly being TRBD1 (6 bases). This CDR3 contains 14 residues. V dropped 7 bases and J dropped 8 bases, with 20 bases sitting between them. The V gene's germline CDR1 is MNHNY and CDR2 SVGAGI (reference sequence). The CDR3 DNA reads TGTGCCAGCACCCCCCGGGGGGACATCGGGGGCTACACCTTC. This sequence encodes CASTPRGDIGGYTF.

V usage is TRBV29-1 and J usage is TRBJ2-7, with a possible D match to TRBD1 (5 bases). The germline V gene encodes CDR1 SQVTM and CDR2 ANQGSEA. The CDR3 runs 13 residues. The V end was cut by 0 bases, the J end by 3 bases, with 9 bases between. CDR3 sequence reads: CSVEDHRGYEQYF. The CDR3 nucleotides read TGCAGCGTTGAAGATCATAGGGGCTACGAGCAGTACTTC.

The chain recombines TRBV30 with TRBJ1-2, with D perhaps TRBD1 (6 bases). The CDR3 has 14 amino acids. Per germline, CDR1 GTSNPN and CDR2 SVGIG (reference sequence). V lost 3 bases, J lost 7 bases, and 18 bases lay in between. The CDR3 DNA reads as TGTGCCTGGAGGCAAGACAGGCCCACGGGTGGCTACACCTTC. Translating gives CAWRQDRPTGGYTF.

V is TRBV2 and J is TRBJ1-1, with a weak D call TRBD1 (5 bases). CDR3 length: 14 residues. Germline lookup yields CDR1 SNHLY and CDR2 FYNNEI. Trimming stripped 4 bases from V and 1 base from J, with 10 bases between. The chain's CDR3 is CASSVRRGNTEAFF. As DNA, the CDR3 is TGTGCCAGCAGTGTCAGGAGGGGGAACACTGAAGCTTTCTTT.

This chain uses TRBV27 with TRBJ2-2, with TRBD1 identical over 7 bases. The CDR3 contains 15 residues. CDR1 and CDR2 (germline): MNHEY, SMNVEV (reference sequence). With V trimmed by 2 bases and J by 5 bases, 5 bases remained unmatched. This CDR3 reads CASSLEGARTGELFF. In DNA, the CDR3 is TGTGCCAGCAGTTTAGAGGGGGCGCGAACCGGGGAGCTGTTTTTT.

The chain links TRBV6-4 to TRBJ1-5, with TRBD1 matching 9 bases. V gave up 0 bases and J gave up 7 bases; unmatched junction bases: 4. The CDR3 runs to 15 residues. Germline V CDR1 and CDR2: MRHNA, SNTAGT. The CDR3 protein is CASSDSRTGDQPQHF. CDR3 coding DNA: TGTGCCAGCAGTGACTCGAGGACAGGGGACCAGCCCCAGCATTTT.

Here the CDR3 reads CASKALGAGVGAGELFF. The CDR3 bases are TGCGCCAGCAAAGCCCTGGGAGCGGGAGTAGGTGCCGGGGAGCTGTTTTTT. The chain carries TRBV10-2 and TRBJ2-2; 8 positions match TRBD2. The CDR3 totals 17 residues. The trim removed 7 bases at V and 6 bases at J, leaving 16 bases unmatched. Germline V CDR1 and CDR2: WSHSY, SAAADI.

The CDR3 is CASRLGHLSYNEQFF. CDR3 coding DNA: TGTGCCAGCAGACTGGGACACCTCTCCTACAATGAGCAGTTCTTC. The chain combines TRBV5-6 with TRBJ2-1, with D perhaps TRBD1 (6 bases). The CDR3 extends over 15 amino acids. CDR1 SGHDT and CDR2 YYEEEE come from the germline V gene. The V and J ends lost 5 bases and 0 bases respectively, with 12 bases between them.

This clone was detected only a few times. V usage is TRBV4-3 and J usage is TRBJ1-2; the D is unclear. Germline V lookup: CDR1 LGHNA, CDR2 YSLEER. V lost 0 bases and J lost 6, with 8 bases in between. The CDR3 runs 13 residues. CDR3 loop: CASSQDSANGYTF. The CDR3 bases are TGCGCCAGCAGCCAAGATTCAGCGAATGGCTACACCTTC.

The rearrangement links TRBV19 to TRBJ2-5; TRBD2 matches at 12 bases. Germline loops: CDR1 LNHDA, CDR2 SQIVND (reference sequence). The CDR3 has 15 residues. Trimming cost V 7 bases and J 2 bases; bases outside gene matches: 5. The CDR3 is CASTSSGGVQETQYF. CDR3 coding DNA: TGTGCCAGTACCTCTAGCGGGGGGGTGCAAGAGACCCAGTACTTC.

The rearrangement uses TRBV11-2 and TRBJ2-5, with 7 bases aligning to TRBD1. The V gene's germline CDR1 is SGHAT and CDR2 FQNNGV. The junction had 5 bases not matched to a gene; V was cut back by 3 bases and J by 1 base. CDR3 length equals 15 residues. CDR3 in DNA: TGTGCCAGCAGCTTCGCAGGGGGTCTCCAAGAGACCCAGTACTTC. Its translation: CASSFAGGLQETQYF.

In DNA, the CDR3 is TGTGCCAGCAGTGAGACGACAGGGGGCCTCACAGATACGCAGTATTTT. It yields the protein CASSETTGGLTDTQYF. V and J are TRBV2 and TRBJ2-3; 10 bases are shared with TRBD1. With V trimmed by 3 bases and J by 2 bases, 5 bases remained unmatched. CDR3 length equals 16 residues. The V gene's germline CDR1 is SNHLY and CDR2 FYNNEI.

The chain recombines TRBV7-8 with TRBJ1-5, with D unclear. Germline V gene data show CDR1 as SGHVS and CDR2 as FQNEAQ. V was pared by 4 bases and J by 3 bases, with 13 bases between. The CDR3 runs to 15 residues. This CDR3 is CASSSGRTNNQPQHF. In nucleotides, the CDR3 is TGTGCCAGCAGCTCCGGACGGACTAACAATCAGCCCCAGCATTTT.

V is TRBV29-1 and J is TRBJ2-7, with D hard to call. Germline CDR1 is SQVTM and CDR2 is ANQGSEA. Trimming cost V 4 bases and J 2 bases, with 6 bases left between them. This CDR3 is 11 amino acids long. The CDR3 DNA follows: TGCAGCGTTGTGGAGACCTACGAGCAGTACTTC. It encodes CSVVETYEQYF.

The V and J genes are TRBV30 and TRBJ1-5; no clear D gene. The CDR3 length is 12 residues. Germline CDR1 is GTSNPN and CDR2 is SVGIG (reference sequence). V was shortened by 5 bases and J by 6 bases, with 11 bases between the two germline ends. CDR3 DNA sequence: TGTGCCTGGCCCGGGCGGGTTCAGCCCCAGCATTTT. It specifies CAWPGRVQPQHF.

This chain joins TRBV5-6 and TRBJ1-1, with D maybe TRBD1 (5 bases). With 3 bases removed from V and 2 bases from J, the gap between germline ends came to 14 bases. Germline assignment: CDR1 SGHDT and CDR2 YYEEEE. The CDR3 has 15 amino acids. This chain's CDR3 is CASSSSTDYNTEAFF. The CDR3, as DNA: TGTGCCAGCAGCTCATCGACAGATTATAACACTGAAGCTTTCTTT.

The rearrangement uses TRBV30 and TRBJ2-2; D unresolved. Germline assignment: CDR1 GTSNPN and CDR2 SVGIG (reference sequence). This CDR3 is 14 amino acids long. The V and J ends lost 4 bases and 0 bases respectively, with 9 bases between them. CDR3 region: CAWIASSNTGELFF. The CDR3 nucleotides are TGTGCCTGGATAGCCAGCTCGAACACCGGGGAGCTGTTTTTT.

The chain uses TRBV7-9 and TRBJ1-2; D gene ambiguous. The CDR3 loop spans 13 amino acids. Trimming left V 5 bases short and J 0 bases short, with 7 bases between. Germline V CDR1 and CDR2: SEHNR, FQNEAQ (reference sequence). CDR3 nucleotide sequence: TGTGCCAGCAGCGGTTCGGCTAACTATGGCTACACCTTC. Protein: CASSGSANYGYTF.

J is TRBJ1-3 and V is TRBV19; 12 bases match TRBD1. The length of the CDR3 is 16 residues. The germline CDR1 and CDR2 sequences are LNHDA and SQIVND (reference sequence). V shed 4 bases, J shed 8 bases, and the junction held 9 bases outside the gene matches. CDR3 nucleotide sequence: TGTGCCAGTAGTAATCCGGGACAGGGGGCTAGGGACACCATATATTTT. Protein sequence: CASSNPGQGARDTIYF.